This is a list of T cell receptor beta chains from one sample in a study of OX40 agonist ivuxolimab in advanced cancers. Profiled with immunoSEQ multiplex PCR; TCRdb holds only in-frame clones, not every one. Of approximately 91,000 clones listed, more than 75% are singletons. The sample was CD4+ or CD8+ T cells sorted from blood, taken in a trial of the OX40 agonist ivuxolimab. The source of these receptors is an adult with an advanced solid tumor such as melanoma, head and neck, liver or kidney cancer. Each CDR3 is given without its conserved first and last residue. The order of the fields is D gene, V gene, clone size, CDR3 protein. The D gene is left open where the match is weak. Clone size is given for some rows only: seen once, a few or many times, or a class if the clone is expanded.

>NA|TRBV7-3|NA
ASSANWGQGSTEAF
>NA|TRBV4-2|NA
ASSQGSGLAGELF
>NA|TRBV27|NA
ASSLSRDTEAF
>NA|TRBV18|NA
ASSPNSGGANVLT
>NA|TRBV30|NA
ACYHGILNTGELF
>NA|TRBV21-1|NA
ASSKVRGPAGPMQETQY
>TRBD1|TRBV7-8|few
ASSSRTGNNSPLH
>NA|TRBV7-9|NA
ASSSGIPRIPSYEQY
>NA|TRBV19|NA
ASSWPSLDNYGYT
>TRBD1|TRBV10-1|NA
ASITWDRGTYEQY
>NA|TRBV9|NA
ASSVKGANEKLF
>NA|TRBV27|NA
ASSLTGSTPYEQY
>TRBD1|TRBV7-8|few
ASSLGVSKGTQGTEAF
>NA|TRBV19|NA
ASITLPSEGRFAYNEQF
>NA|TRBV7-2|NA
ASSLSPVAANTGELF
>NA|TRBV12-5|NA
ASGLVQIAPGEAF
>TRBD2|TRBV6-6|NA
ASRNGLAGENYEQY
>NA|TRBV7-9|NA
ASSPHEGSADTQY
>NA|TRBV19|NA
ASSPGRQSMNTEAF
>NA|TRBV28|NA
ASSFGGSNTEAF
>NA|TRBV4-1|NA
ASSQDNGGRTYEQY
>NA|TRBV5-4|NA
ASSLMGVGQPQH
>NA|TRBV5-5|NA
ASSRGSAYGNQPQH
>NA|TRBV10-3|NA
AISGIGGGDTQY
>TRBD1|TRBV27|NA
ASSLPGGIHEQY
>NA|TRBV6-5|NA
ASGRGSNEKLF
>NA|TRBV11-2|once
ASSPSRNYTGELF
>NA|TRBV11-2|NA
ASKTGASFNEQF
>TRBD2|TRBV5-1|NA
ASSGTRYNEQF
>NA|TRBV12-5|NA
ASGQETAGGYT
>TRBD1|TRBV28|NA
ASSFARTGDGTIY
>NA|TRBV14|NA
ASSPGPVAGEQY
>NA|TRBV10-2|NA
ASRGTEAF
>NA|TRBV10-1|NA
ASSERGLGGEQY
>NA|TRBV11-2|NA
ASSSFSRGGTQH
>NA|TRBV7-8|few
ASSKGRVEYEQY
>NA|TRBV11-3|NA
ASSSSAGPPQNTGELF
>NA|TRBV4-2|once
ASSQDPTGLDYGYT
>NA|TRBV5-6|NA
ASHTKNTGELF
>TRBD1|TRBV5-1|NA
ASSSAPGQGSYATNEKLF
>NA|TRBV4-1|NA
ASSLVNRAEAF
>NA|TRBV7-3|NA
ASSLMGSGRETQY
>NA|TRBV9|NA
ASSEGGTETQY